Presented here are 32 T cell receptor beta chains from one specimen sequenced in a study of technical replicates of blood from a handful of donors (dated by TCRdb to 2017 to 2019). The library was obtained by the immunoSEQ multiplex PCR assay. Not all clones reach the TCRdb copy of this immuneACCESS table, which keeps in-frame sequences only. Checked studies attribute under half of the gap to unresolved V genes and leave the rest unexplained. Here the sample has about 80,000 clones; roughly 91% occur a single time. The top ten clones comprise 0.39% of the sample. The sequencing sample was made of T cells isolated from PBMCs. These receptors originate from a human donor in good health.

This CDR3 is CASSLWRQSYEQYF. CDR3 in DNA: TGTGCCAGCAGTTTATGGAGACAGTCCTACGAGCAGTACTTC. The chain couples TRBV28 to TRBJ2-7, with D possibly TRBD1 on 5 matching bases. Trimming stripped 0 bases from V and 1 base from J, with 7 bases between. The CDR3 covers 14 residues. Germline loops: CDR1 MDHEN, CDR2 SYDVKM. The full variable domain, in which reference TRBV28 and TRBJ2-7 provide the parts outside the CDR3, is DVKVTQSSRYLVKRTGEKVFLECVQDMDHENMFWYRQDPGLGLRLIYFSYDVKMKEKGDIPEGYSVSREKKERFSLILESASTNQTSMYLCASSLWRQSYEQYFGPGTRLTVT.

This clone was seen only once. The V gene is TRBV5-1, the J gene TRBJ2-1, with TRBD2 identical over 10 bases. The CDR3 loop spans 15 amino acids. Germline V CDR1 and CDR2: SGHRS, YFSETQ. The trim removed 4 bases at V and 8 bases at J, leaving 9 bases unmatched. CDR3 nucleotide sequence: TGCGCCAGCAGCGGGGCTAGCGGGAGATATTATGAGCAGTTCTTC. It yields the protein CASSGASGRYYEQFF.

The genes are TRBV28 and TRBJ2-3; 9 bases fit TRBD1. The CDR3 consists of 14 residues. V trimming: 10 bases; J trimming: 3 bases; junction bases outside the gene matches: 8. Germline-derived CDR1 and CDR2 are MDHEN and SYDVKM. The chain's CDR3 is CAIKGDRETDTQYF. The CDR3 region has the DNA TGTGCCATTAAGGGGGACAGGGAAACAGATACGCAGTATTTT.

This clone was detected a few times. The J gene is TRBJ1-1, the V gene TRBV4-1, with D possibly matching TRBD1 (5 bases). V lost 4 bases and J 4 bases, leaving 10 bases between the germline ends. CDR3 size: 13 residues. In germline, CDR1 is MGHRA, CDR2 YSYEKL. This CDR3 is CASSLRRGTEAFF. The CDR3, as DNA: TGCGCCAGCAGCCTCAGGAGGGGCACTGAAGCTTTCTTT.

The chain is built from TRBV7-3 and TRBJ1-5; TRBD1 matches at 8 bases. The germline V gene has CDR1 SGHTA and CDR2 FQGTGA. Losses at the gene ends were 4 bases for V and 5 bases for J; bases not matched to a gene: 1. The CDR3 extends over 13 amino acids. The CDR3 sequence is CASSWDRYQPQHF. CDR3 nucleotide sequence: TGTGCCAGCAGCTGGGACAGGTATCAGCCCCAGCATTTT.

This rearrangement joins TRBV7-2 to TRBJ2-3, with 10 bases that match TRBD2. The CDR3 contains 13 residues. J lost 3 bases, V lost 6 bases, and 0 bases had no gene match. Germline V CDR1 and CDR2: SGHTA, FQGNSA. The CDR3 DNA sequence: TGTGCCAGCAGGACTAGCGGGACAGATACGCAGTATTTT. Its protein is CASRTSGTDTQYF.

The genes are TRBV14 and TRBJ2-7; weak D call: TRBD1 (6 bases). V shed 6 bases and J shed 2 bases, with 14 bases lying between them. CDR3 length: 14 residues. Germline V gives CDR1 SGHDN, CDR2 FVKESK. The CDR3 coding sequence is TGTGCCAGCAGGACCTCGACAGGAGCCTACGAGCAGTACTTC. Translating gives CASRTSTGAYEQYF.

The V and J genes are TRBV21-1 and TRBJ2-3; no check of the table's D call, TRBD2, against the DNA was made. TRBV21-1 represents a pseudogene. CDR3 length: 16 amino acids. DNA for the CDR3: TGTGCCAACAGTCACGGGACTAGCGGGAGGATAGATACGCAGTATTTT. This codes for CANSHGTSGRIDTQYF.

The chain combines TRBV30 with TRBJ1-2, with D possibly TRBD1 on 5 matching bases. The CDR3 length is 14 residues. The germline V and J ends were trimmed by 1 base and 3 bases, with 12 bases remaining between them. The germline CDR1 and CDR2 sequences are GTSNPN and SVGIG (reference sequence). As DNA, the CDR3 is TGTGCCTGGAGTGCGGGGCGGGGGTACTATGGCTACACCTTC. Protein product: CAWSAGRGYYGYTF.

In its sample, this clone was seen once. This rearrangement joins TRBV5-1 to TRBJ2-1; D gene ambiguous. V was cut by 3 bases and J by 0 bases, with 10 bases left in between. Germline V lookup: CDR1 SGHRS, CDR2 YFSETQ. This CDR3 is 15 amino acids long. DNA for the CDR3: TGCGCCAGCAGCTCCACCGCTAGCTCCTACAATGAGCAGTTCTTC. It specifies CASSSTASSYNEQFF.

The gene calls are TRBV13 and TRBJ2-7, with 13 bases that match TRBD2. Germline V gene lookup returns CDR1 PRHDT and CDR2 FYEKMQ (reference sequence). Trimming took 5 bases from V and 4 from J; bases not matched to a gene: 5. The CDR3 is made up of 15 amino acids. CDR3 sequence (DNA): TGTGCCAGCAGCGCAGGACTAGCGGGAGAGTACGAGCAGTACTTC. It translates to CASSAGLAGEYEQYF. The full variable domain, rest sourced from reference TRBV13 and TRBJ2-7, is AAGVIQSPRHLIKEKRETATLKCYPIPRHDTVYWYQQGPGQDPQFLISFYEKMQSDKGSIPDRFSAQQFSDYHSELNMSSLELGDSALYFCASSAGLAGEYEQYFGPGTRLTVT.

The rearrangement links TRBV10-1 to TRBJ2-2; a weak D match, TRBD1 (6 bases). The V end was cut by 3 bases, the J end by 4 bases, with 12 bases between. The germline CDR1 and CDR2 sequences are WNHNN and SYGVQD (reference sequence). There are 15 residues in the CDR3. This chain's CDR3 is CASSEAGDLTGELFF. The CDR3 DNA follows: TGCGCCAGCAGTGAAGCAGGGGACCTCACCGGGGAGCTGTTTTTT.

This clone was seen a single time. The CDR3 protein is CATSIPGGAVDGYTF. In DNA, the CDR3 is TGTGCCACCAGTATACCAGGGGGCGCGGTGGATGGCTACACCTTC. J is TRBJ1-2 and V is TRBV15, with 8 bases matching TRBD1. After removal of 6 bases from V and 6 bases from J, the junction contained 12 bases not matched to a gene. Germline CDR1 reads LNHNV; CDR2 reads YYDKDF (reference sequence). The CDR3 extends over 15 amino acids.

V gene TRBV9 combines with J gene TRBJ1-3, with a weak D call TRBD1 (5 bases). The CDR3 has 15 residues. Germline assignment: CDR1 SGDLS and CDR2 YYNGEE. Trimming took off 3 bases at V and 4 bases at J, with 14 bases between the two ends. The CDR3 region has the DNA TGTGCCAGCAGCGCCCCGCAGGGTATCGGAAACACCATATATTTT. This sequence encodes CASSAPQGIGNTIYF. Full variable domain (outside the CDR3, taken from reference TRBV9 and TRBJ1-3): DSGVTQTPKHLITATGQRVTLRCSPRSGDLSVYWYQQSLDQGLQFLIQYYNGEERAKGNILERFSAQQFPDLHSELNLSSLELGDSALYFCASSAPQGIGNTIYFGEGSWLTVV.

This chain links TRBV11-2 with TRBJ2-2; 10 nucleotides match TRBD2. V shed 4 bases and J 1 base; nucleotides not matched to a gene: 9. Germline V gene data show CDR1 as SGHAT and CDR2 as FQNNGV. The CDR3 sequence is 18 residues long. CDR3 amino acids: CASSSIRRLAGNTGELFF. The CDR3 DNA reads TGTGCCAGCAGCTCGATTCGGAGACTAGCGGGGAACACCGGGGAGCTGTTTTTT.

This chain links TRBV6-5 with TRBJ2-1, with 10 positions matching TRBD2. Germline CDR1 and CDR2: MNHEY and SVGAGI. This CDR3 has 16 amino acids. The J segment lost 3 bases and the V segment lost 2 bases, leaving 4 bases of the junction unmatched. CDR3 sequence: CASSYEPSGSYNEQFF. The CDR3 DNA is TGTGCCAGCAGTTACGAGCCTAGCGGGAGCTACAATGAGCAGTTCTTC.

The CDR3 spells CASRLAGGPNYEQYF. In DNA, the CDR3 is TGCGCCAGCAGATTAGCGGGAGGGCCCAATTACGAGCAGTACTTC. This chain uses TRBV5-1 with TRBJ2-7, with 11 bases matching TRBD2. V lost 5 bases to trimming and J lost 4 bases; unmatched junction nucleotides: 8. Per germline, CDR1 SGHRS and CDR2 YFSETQ. This CDR3 region has 15 residues.

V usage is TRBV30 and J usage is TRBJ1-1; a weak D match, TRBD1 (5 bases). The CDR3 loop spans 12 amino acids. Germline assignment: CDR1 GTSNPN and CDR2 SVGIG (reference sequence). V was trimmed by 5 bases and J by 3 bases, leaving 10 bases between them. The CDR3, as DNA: TGTGCCTGGGTCCTAGGGGACACTGAAGCTTTCTTT. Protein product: CAWVLGDTEAFF. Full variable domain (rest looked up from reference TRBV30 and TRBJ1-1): SQTIHQWPATLVQPVGSPLSLECTVEGTSNPNLYWYRQAAGRGLQLLFYSVGIGQISSEVPQNLSASRPQDRQFILSSKKLLLSDSGFYLCAWVLGDTEAFFGQGTRLTVV.

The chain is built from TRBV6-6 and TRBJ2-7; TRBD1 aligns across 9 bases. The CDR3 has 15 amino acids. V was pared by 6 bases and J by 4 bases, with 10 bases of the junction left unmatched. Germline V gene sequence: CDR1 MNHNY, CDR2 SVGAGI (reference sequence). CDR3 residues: CASSNQGQGQYEQYF. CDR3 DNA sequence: TGTGCCAGCAGCAACCAAGGACAGGGGCAATACGAGCAGTACTTC.

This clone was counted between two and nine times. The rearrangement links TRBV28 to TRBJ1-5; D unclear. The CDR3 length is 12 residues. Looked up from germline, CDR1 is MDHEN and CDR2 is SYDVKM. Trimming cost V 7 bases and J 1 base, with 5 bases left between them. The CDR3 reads CASTLSNQPQHF. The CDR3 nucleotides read TGTGCCAGCACCTTAAGCAATCAGCCCCAGCATTTT.

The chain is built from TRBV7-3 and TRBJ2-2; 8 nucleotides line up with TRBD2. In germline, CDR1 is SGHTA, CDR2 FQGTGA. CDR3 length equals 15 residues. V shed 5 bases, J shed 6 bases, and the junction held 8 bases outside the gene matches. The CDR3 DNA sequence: TGTGCCAGCAGCCCCGGACTAGCTGGGGCCGGGGAGCTGTTTTTT. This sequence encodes CASSPGLAGAGELFF. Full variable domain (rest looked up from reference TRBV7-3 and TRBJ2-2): GAGVSQTPSNKVTEKGKYVELRCDPISGHTALYWYRQSLGQGPEFLIYFQGTGAADDSGLPNDRFFAVRPEGSVSTLKIQRTERGDSAVYLCASSPGLAGAGELFFGEGSRLTVL.

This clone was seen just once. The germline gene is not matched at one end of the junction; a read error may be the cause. In DNA form, the CDR3 reads TGTGCTAGCAGCTTTGGGGGGTCCTACGAGCAGTACTTC. Translating gives CASSFGGSYEQYF. The chain links TRBV7-7 to TRBJ2-7; a possible D gene is TRBD2 (6 bases). Germline V gene lookup returns CDR1 SSHAT and CDR2 FNYEAQ (reference sequence). The length of the CDR3 is 13 residues.

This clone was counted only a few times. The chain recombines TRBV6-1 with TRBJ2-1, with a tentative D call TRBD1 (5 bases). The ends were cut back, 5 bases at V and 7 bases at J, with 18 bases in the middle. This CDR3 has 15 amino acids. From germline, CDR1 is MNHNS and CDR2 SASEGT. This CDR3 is CASSFVRALGNEQFF. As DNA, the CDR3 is TGTGCCAGCAGTTTTGTCAGGGCCCTGGGGAATGAGCAGTTCTTC.

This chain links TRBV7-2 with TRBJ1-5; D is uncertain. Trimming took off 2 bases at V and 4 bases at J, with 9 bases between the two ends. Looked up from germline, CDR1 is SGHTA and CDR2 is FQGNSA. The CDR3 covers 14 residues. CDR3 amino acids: CASSLLSGNQPQHF. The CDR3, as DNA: TGTGCCAGCAGCTTACTATCGGGGAATCAGCCCCAGCATTTT.

Written as DNA, the CDR3 is TGTGCCAGTAGACGGCACGCTGACGGAGGAAGCAATCAGCCCCAGCATTTT. Protein sequence: CASRRHADGGSNQPQHF. J is TRBJ1-5 and V is TRBV19; D uncertain. The CDR3 contains 17 residues. Trimming removed 6 bases at V and 1 base at J, with 19 bases between. Per the germline V gene, CDR1 is LNHDA and CDR2 is SQIVND (reference sequence). Full variable domain (remainder filled in from reference TRBV19 and TRBJ1-5): DGGITQSPKYLFRKEGQNVTLSCEQNLNHDAMYWYRQDPGQGLRLIYYSQIVNDFQKGDIAEGYSVSREKKESFPLTVTSAQKNPTAFYLCASRRHADGGSNQPQHFGDGTRLSIL.

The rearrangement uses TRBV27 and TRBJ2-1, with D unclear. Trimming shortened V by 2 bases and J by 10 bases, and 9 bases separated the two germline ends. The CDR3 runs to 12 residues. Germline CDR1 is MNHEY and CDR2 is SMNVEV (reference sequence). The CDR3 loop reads CASSLGASEQFF. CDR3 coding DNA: TGTGCCAGCAGTTTAGGAGCTTCAGAGCAGTTCTTC.

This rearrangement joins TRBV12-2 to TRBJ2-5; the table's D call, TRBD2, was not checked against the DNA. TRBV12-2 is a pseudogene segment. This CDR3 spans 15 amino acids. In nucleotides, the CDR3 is TGTGCAAGTCGCCCCCTCGCGGGAGAGTTAAAGACCCAGTACTTC. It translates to CASRPLAGELKTQYF.

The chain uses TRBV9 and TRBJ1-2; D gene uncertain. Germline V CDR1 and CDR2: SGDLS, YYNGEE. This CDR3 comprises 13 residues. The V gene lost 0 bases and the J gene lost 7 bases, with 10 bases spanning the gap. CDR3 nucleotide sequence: TGTGCCAGCAGCGTAGCGACAAATTCTGGCTACACCTTC. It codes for CASSVATNSGYTF.

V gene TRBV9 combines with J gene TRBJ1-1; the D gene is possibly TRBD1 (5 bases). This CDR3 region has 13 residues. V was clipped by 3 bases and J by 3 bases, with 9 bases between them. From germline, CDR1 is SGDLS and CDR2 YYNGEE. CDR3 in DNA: TGTGCCAGCAGCGCCGCAGGGCACACTGAAGCTTTCTTT. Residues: CASSAAGHTEAFF.

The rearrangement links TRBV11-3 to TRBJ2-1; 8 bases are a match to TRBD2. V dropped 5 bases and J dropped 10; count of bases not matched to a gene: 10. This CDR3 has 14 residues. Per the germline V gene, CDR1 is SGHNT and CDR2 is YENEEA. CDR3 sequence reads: CASSPVAGTLEQFF. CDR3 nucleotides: TGTGCCAGCAGCCCTGTAGCGGGAACCCTGGAGCAGTTCTTC.

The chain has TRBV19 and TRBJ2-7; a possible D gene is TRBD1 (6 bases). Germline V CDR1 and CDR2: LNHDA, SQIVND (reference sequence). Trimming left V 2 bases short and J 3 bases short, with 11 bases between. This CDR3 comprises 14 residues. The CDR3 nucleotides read TGTGCCAGTAGTATATACAGGGCGGACTACGAGCAGTACTTC. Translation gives CASSIYRADYEQYF.

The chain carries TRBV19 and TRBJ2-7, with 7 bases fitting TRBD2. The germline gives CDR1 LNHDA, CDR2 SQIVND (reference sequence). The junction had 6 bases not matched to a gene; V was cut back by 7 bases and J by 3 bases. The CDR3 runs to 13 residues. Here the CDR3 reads CASKPSGFYEQYF. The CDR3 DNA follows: TGTGCCAGTAAACCTAGCGGATTCTACGAGCAGTACTTC.